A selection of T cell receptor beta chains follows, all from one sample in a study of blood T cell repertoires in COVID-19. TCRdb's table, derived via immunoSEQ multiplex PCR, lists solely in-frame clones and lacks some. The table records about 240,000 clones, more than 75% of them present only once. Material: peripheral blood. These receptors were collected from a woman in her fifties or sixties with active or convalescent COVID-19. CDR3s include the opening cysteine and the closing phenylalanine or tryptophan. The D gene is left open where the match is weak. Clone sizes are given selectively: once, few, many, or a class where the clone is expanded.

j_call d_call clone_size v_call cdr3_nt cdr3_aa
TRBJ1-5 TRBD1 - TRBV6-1 TGTGCCAGCAGTGAAGGACAGGGTCAGCCCCAGCATTTT CASSEGQGQPQHF
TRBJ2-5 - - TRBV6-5 TGTGCCAGCAGTTATGGGCAGCTCCAAGAGACCCAGTACTTC CASSYGQLQETQYF
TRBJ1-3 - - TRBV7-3 TGTGCCAGCAGCCCCGTTGGGGGGACTGGAAACACCATATATTTT CASSPVGGTGNTIYF
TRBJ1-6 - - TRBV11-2 TGTGCCAGCAGCTTAGGCTCCAGGACACGTCTTTTGTCACCCCTCCACTTT CASSLGSRTRLLSPLHF
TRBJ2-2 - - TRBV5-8 TGTGCCAGCAATCAGGCGAACACCGGGGAGCTGTTTTTT CASNQANTGELFF
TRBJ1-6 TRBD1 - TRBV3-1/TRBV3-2 TGTGCCAGCAGCCACGACAGGGCTGGATCACCCCTCCACTTT CASSHDRAGSPLHF
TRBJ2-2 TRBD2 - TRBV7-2 TGTGCCAGCAGCTCAGCGGGACTAGCGGGCGTCACCGGGGAGCTGTTTTTT CASSSAGLAGVTGELFF
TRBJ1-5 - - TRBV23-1 TGCGCCAGCAGTCAATCGTTGGGCAGCAATCAGCCCCAGCATTTT CASSQSLGSNQPQHF
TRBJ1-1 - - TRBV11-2 TGTGCCAGCAGCTTAGGGAGGAACACTGAAGCTTTCTTT CASSLGRNTEAFF
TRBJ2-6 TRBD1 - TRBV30 TGTGCCTGGAGTGAGACAGGGGGCACGCCTGGGGCCAACGTCCTGACTTTC CAWSETGGTPGANVLTF
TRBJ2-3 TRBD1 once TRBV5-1 TGCGCCAGCAGCGACAGGACAGGCCTCACAGATACGCAGTATTTT CASSDRTGLTDTQYF
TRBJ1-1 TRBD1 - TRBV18 TGTGCCAGCTCACCACCCGGGACAGGGGGCACTGAAGCTTTCTTT CASSPPGTGGTEAFF
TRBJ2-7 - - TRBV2 TGTGCCAGCAGTGGGGCGGGGGCCTATTCCTACGAGCAGTACTTC CASSGAGAYSYEQYF
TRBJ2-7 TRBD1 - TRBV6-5 TGTGCCAGCAGAGGGGGGACAGGGTCCTACGAGCAGTACTTC CASRGGTGSYEQYF
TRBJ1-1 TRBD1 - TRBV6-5 TGTGCCAGCAGTTTGGGACAGGGTCACACTGAAGCTTTCTTT CASSLGQGHTEAFF
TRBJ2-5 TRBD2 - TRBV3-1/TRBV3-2 TGTGCCAGCAGCCTAACTAGCGGGGGGGCTGAGACCCAGTACTTC CASSLTSGGAETQYF
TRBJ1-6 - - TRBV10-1 TGCGCCAGCAGCTACGATGATGGTTCACCCCTCCACTTT CASSYDDGSPLHF
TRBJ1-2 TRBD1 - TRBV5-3 TGTGCCAGAAGCTTGGTATTCGGCAGGGGGCGAATTTCTTATGGCTACACCTTC CARSLVFGRGRISYGYTF
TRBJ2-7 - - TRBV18 TGTGCCAGCTCACCGGGGGCAGGGATCGAGCAGTACTTC CASSPGAGIEQYF
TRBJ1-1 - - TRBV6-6 TGTGCCAGCAGCGGCCCTCTCCGCAGGGCTTTCTTT CASSGPLRRAFF
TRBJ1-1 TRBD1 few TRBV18 TGTGCCACCAAAACACAGGGGGCGTCGGACACTGAAGCTTTCTTT CATKTQGASDTEAFF
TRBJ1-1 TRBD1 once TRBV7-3 TGTGCCAGCAGCTTAAGGGCCGGGACAGGGGGCACGAACACTGAAGCTTTCTTT CASSLRAGTGGTNTEAFF
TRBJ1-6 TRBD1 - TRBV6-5 TGTGCCAGCAGAACCGGGACAGGGGGCTCACCCCTCCACTTT CASRTGTGGSPLHF
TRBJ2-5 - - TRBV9 TGTGCCAGCAGCGTAGACGCGACTAGGCAAGAGACCCAGTACTTC CASSVDATRQETQYF
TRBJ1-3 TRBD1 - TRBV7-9 TGTGCCAGCAGCTTAGGGGACAGGGGCCCTGGAAACACCATATATTTT CASSLGDRGPGNTIYF
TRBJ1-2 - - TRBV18 TGTGCCAGCTCAAAAGACAGTTCCCTCTATGGCTACACCTTC CASSKDSSLYGYTF
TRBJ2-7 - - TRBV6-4 TGTGCCAGCAGTCAAACTGGGCCCGCCGACGTGGGGCAGTACTTC CASSQTGPADVGQYF
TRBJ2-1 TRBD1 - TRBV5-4 TGTGCCAGCAACAACGCAGGGGGCAATGAGCAGTTCTTC CASNNAGGNEQFF
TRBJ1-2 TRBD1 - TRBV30 TGTGCCTGGAGTAACAAGGGGGCGCGCTTTAGTGGCTACACCTTC CAWSNKGARFSGYTF
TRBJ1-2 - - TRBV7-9 TGTGCCAGCAGCGACAGCACCTATGGCTACACCTTC CASSDSTYGYTF
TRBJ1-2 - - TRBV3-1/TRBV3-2 TGTGCCAGCAGCCTTACAGGGCGCCCCTATGGCTACACCTTC CASSLTGRPYGYTF
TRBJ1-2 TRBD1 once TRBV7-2 TGTGCCAGCAGCCCCCGACAGGGACTGGATGGCTACACCTTC CASSPRQGLDGYTF
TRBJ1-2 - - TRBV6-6 TGTGCCAGCACCCCGGGGGGAATCTATGGCTACACCTTC CASTPGGIYGYTF
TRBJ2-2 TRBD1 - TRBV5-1 TGCGCCAGCAGGGAACAGGGGGCTGGAAACACCGGGGAGCTGTTTTTT CASREQGAGNTGELFF
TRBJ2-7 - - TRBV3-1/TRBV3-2 TGTGCCAGCAGCCCACCGGGACGTGCGGGGAACGAGCAGTACTTC CASSPPGRAGNEQYF
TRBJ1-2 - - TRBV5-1 TGCGCCAGCAGCGATGGCAGGGCTGACTATGGCTACACCTTC CASSDGRADYGYTF
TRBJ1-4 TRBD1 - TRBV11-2 TGTGCCAGCAGCCAAGGGGGCTCCAATGAAAAACTGTTTTTT CASSQGGSNEKLFF
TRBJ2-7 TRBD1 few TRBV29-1 TGCAGCGTTGAAGGTGGGACAGGGGTTTACTACGAGCAGTACTTC CSVEGGTGVYYEQYF
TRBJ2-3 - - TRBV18 TGTGCCAGCTCACCACCGGCCACCCCAGATACGCAGTATTTT CASSPPATPDTQYF
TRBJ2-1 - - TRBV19 TGTGCCAGTAGTATGGGAGGGGGGGGCTACAATGAGCAGTTCTTC CASSMGGGGYNEQFF
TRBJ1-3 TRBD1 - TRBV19 TGTGCCAGTAGTCCGGGACAGGGCCCGTGGAACACCATATATTTT CASSPGQGPWNTIYF
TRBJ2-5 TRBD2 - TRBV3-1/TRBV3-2 TGTGCCAGCAGCCACGGACTAGCGGGGAATCAAGAGACCCAGTACTTC CASSHGLAGNQETQYF